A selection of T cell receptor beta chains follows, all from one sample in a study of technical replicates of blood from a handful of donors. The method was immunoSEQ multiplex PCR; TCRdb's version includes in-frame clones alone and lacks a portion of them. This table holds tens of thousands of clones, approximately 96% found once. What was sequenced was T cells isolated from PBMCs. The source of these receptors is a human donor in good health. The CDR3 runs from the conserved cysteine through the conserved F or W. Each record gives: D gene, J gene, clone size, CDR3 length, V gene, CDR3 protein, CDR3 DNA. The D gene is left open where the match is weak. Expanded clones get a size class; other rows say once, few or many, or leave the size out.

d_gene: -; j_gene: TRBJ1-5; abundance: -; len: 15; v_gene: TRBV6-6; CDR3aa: CASSPAGRGGQPQHF; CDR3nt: TGTGCCAGCTCGCCCGCGGGGAGGGGGGGTCAGCCCCAGCATTTT
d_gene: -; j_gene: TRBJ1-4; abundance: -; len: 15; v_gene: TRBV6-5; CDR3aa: CASSYVRVSNEKLFF; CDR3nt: TGTGCCAGCAGTTACGTCAGGGTTTCTAATGAAAAACTGTTTTTT
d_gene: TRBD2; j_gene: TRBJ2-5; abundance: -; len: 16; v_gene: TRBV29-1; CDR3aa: CSVGFLLAGGPETQYF; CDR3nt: TGCAGCGTTGGATTCTTACTAGCGGGAGGGCCAGAGACCCAGTACTTC
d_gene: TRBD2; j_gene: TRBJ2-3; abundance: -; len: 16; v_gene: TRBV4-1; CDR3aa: CASSPGLAGLTDTQYF; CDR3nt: TGCGCCAGCAGCCCCGGACTAGCGGGACTCACAGATACGCAGTATTTT
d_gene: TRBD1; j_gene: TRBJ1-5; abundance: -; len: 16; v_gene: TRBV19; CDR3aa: CASRIFGTGLNQPQHF; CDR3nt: TGTGCCAGTAGAATCTTCGGGACAGGGCTCAATCAGCCCCAGCATTTT
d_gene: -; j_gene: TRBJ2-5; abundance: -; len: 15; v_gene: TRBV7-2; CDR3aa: CASSSLAMVQETQYF; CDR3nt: TGTGCCAGCAGCTCACTAGCTATGGTCCAAGAGACCCAGTACTTC
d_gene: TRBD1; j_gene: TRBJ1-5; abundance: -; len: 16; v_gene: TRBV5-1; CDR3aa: CASSLGTGFNNQPQHF; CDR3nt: TGCGCCAGCAGCTTAGGGACAGGGTTTAACAATCAGCCCCAGCATTTT
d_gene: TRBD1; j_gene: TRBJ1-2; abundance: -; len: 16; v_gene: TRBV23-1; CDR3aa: CASSQARDRGKDGYTF; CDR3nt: TGCGCCAGCAGTCAAGCCCGGGACAGGGGGAAAGATGGCTACACCTTC
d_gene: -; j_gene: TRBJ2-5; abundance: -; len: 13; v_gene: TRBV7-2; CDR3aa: CASSRELRETQYF; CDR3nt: TGTGCCAGCAGCCGCGAGTTGAGAGAGACCCAGTACTTC
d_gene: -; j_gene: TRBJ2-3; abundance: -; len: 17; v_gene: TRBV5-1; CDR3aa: CASSVRSPLGATDTQYF; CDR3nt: TGCGCCAGCAGCGTTCGTAGCCCACTAGGAGCTACAGATACGCAGTATTTT
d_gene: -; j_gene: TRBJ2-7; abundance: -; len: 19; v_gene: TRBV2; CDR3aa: CASSEAPPNVYEGVDEQYF; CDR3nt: TGTGCCAGCAGTGAAGCGCCCCCGAATGTTTATGAGGGAGTGGACGAGCAGTACTTC
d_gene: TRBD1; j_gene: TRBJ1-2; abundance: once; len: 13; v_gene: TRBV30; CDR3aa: CASTGTEHYGYTF; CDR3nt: TGTGCCTCCACCGGGACAGAGCACTATGGCTACACCTTC
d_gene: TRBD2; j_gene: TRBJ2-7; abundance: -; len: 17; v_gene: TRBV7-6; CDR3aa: CASSLQAGEVLAYEQYF; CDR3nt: TGTGCCAGCAGCTTACAAGCGGGAGAGGTTTTAGCCTACGAGCAGTACTTC
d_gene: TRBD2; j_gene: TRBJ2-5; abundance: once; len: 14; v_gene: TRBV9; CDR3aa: CASSVSGREETQYF; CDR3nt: TGTGCCAGCAGCGTTAGCGGGAGGGAAGAGACCCAGTACTTC
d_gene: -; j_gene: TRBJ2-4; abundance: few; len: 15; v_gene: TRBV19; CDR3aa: CASSIVDRAKNIQYF; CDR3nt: TGTGCCAGTAGTATAGTGGACAGAGCCAAAAACATTCAGTACTTC
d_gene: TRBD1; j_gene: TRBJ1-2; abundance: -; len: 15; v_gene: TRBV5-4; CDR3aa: CASRRRGTGMYGYTF; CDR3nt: TGTGCCAGCAGGCGGCGTGGGACAGGGATGTATGGCTACACCTTC
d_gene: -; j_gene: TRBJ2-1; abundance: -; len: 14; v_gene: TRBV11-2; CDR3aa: CASSLATAYNEQFF; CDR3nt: TGTGCCAGCAGCTTAGCGACAGCCTACAATGAGCAGTTCTTC
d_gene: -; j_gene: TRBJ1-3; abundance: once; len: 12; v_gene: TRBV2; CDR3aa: CASSMSGNTIYF; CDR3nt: TGTGCCAGCAGTATGAGTGGAAACACCATATATTTT
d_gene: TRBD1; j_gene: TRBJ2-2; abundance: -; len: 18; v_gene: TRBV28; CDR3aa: CASSFIFQTGTDTGELFF; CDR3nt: TGTGCCAGCAGTTTCATTTTCCAGACAGGGACGGACACCGGGGAGCTGTTTTTT
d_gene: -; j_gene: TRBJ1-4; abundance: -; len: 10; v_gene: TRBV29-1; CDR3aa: CSVVGEKLFF; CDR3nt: TGCAGCGTTGTCGGTGAAAAACTGTTTTTT
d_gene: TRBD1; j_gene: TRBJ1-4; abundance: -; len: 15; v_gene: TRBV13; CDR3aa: CASSSPGDSNEKLFF; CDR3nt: TGTGCCAGCAGCTCACCCGGGGACAGCAATGAAAAACTGTTTTTT
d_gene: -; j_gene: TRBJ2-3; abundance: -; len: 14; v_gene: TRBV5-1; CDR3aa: CASSRGGALDTQYF; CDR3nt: TGCGCCAGCAGCCGTGGCGGGGCTTTAGATACGCAGTATTTT
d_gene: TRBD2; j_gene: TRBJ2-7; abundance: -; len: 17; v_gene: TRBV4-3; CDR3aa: CASSQDQVWTSAYEQYF; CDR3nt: TGCGCCAGCAGCCAAGATCAGGTGTGGACTAGCGCGTACGAGCAGTACTTC
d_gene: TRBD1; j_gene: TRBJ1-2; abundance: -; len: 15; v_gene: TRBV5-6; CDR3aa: CASSSRTGGAHGYTF; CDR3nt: TGTGCCAGCAGCTCTAGGACAGGGGGCGCCCATGGCTACACCTTC
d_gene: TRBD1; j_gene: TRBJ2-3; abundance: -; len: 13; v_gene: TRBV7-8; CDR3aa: CASSRTGADTQYF; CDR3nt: TGTGCCAGCAGTCGTACAGGGGCAGATACGCAGTATTTT
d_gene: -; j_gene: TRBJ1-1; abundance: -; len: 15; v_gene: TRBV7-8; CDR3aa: CASSLEPVDRGEAFF; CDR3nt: TGTGCCAGCAGCTTAGAGCCAGTTGATCGAGGTGAAGCTTTCTTT
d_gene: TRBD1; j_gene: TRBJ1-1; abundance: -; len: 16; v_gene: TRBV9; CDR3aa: CASSLTGQGVFGEAFF; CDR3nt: TGTGCCAGCAGCCTAACGGGACAGGGGGTTTTTGGTGAAGCTTTCTTT
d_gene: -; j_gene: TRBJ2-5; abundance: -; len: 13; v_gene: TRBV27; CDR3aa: CASSIFRLETQYF; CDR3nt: TGTGCCAGCAGTATCTTCCGACTGGAGACCCAGTACTTC
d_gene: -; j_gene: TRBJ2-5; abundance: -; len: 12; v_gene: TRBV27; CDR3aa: CASSTDLGTQYF; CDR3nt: TGTGCCAGCAGTACGGACTTGGGGACCCAGTACTTC
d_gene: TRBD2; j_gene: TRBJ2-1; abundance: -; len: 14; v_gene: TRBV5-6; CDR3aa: CASSLPTSANEQFF; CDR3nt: TGTGCCAGCAGCTTGCCAACTAGCGCCAATGAGCAGTTCTTC
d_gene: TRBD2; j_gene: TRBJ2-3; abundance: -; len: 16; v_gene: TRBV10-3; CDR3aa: CAISGREGRGTDTQYF; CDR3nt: TGTGCCATCAGTGGAAGGGAGGGTAGGGGCACAGATACGCAGTATTTT
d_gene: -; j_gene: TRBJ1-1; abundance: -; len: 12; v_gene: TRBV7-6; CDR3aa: CASSLGTDEAFF; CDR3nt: TGTGCCAGCAGCTTAGGGACAGATGAAGCTTTCTTT
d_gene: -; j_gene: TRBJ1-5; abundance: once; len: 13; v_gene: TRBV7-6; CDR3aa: CASSLGANQPQHF; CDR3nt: TGTGCCAGCAGCTTAGGGGCAAATCAGCCCCAGCATTTT
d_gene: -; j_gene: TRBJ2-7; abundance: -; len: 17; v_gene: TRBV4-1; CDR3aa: CASSQAHVDDSFYEQYF; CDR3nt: TGCGCCAGCAGCCAGGCCCATGTAGACGACTCCTTCTACGAGCAGTACTTC
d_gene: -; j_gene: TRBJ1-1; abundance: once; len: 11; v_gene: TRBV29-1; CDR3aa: CSVDLGGGAFF; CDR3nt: TGCAGCGTTGATCTTGGGGGGGGAGCTTTCTTT
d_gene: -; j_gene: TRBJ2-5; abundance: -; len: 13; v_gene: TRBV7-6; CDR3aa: CASSLRLQETQYF; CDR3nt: TGTGCCAGCAGCCTTAGACTCCAAGAGACCCAGTACTTC
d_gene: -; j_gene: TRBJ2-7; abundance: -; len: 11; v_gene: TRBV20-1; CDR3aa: CSVGRGYEQYF; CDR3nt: TGCAGTGTGGGTAGGGGGTATGAGCAGTACTTC
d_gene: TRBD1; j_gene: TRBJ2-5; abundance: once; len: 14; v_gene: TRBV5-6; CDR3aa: CASSRTGIQETQYF; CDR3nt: TGTGCCAGCTCCAGGACAGGGATCCAAGAGACCCAGTACTTC
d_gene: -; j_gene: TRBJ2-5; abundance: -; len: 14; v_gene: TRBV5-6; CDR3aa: CASSHGRDGETQYF; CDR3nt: TGTGCCAGCAGCCACGGACGGGATGGAGAGACCCAGTACTTC
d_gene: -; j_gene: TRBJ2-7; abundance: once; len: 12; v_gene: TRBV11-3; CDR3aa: CASSSGAYEQYF; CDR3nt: TGTGCCAGCAGCTCCGGGGCCTACGAGCAGTACTTC
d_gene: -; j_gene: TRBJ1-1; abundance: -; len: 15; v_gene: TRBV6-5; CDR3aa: CASSYGGKSPPRAFF; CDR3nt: TGTGCCAGCAGTTACGGGGGCAAGTCCCCGCCGAGGGCTTTCTTT
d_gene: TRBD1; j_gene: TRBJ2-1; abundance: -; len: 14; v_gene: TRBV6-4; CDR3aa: CASSRDRVYNEQFF; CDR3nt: TGTGCCAGCAGCCGGGACAGGGTCTACAATGAGCAGTTCTTC
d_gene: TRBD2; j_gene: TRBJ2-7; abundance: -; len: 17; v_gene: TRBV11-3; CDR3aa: CASSLGGSGRAAYEQYF; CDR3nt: TGTGCCAGCAGCTTAGGAGGTAGCGGGAGGGCTGCCTACGAGCAGTACTTC
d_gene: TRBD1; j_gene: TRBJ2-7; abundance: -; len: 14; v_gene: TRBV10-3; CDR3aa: CAISGQGTSYEQYF; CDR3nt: TGTGCCATCAGTGGACAGGGGACTTCCTACGAGCAGTACTTC
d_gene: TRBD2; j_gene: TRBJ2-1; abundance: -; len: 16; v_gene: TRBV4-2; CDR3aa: CASSQGAGESYNEQFF; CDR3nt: TGTGCCAGCAGCCAAGGGGCGGGAGAATCCTACAATGAGCAGTTCTTC
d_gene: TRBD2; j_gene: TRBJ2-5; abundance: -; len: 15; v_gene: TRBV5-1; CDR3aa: CASSLAGGAGETQYF; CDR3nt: TGCGCCAGCAGCCTAGCGGGAGGCGCGGGGGAGACCCAGTACTTC
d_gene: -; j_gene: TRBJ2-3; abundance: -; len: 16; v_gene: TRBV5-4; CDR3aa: CASSLGTGTGTDTQYF; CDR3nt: TGTGCCAGCAGCTTGGGAACCGGGACTGGCACAGATACGCAGTATTTT
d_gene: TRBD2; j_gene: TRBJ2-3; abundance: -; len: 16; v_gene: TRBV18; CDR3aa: CASSPTSGSITDTQYF; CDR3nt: TGTGCCAGCTCACCTACTAGCGGGTCCATTACAGATACGCAGTATTTT
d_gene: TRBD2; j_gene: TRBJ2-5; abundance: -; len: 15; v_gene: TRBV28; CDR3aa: CASSLGVAGIKTQYF; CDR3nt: TGTGCCAGCAGCCTGGGGGTAGCGGGAATAAAGACCCAGTACTTC
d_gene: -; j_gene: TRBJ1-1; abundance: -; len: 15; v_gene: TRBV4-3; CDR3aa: CASSQDLSLNTEAFF; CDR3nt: TGCGCCAGCAGCCAAGATCTCTCCCTGAACACTGAAGCTTTCTTT
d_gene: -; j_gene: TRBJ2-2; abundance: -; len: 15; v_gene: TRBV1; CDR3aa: CTSSQGGGNTGELFF; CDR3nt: TGCACCAGCAGCCAAGGGGGAGGGAACACCGGGGAGCTGTTTTTT
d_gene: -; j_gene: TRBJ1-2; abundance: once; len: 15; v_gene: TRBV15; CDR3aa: CATSRKGWDTYGYTF; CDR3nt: TGTGCCACCAGCAGAAAAGGATGGGACACCTATGGCTACACCTTC